This T cell receptor (beta chain) comes out of a study of beta chain features in type 1 diabetes. As for the study in general: Cell yields, gender and age were comparable in patients and healthy donors. Study-wide results and limits: It was among patients, rather than healthy donors, that naive, central memory and Treg TCRB repertoires appeared more similar. Patients with type 1 diabetes carried fewer insertions and had more deletions at their VDJ junctions. Any HLA type influence on TCRB rearrangement was left unresolved here.

The CDR3 runs 16 residues. Germline V lookup: CDR1 LNHDA, CDR2 SQIVND (reference sequence). Trimming removed 4 bases from V and 2 bases from J, with 17 bases in between. Expressed TCRB transcripts were sequenced after all isolated RNA was converted to cDNA. Clones were sequenced by immunoSEQ multiplex PCR, and TCRdb holds only the in-frame ones, with some missing. Of more than 120,000 clones listed, 10% are singletons. Of note for this clone: Its target is not known.

The specimen was naive CD4+ T cells from blood. The rearrangement joins TRBV19 to TRBJ2-5; D might be TRBD2 (7 bases). This clonotype was obtained from a man aged 18 to 35 in good health. The CDR3 protein is CASSRGWRGPQETQYF. CDR3 bases: TGTGCCAGTAGTAGGGGTTGGCGGGGGCCTCAAGAGACCCAGTACTTC.